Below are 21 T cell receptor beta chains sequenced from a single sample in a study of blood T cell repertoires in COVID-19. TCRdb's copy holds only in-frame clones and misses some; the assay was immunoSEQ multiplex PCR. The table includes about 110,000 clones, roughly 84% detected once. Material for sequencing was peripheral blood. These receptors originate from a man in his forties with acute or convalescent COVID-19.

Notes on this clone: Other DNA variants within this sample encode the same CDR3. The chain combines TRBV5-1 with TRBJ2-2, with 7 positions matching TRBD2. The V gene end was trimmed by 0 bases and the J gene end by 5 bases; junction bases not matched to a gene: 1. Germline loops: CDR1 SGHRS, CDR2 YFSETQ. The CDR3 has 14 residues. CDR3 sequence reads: CASSLAGGTGELFF. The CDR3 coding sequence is TGCGCCAGCAGCTTGGCGGGGGGAACCGGGGAGCTGTTTTTT.

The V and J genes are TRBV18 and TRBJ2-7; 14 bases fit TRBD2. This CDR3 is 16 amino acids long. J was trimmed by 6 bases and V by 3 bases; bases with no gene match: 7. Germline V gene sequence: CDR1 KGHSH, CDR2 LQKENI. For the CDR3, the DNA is TGTGCCAGCTCACCGCTGACTAGCGGGGGGGCCTCCGAGCAGTACTTC. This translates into CASSPLTSGGASEQYF.

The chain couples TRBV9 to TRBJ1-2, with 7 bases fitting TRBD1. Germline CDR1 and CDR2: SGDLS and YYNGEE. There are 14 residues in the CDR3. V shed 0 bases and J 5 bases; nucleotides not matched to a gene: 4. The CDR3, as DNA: TGTGCCAGCAGCGTAGCTGACAGGGAGTATGGCTACACCTTC. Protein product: CASSVADREYGYTF.

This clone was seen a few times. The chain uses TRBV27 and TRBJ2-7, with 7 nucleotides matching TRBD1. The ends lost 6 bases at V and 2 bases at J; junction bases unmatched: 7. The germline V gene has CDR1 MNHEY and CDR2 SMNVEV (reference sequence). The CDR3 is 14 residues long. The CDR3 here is CASSQDRTTYEQYF. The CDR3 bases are TGTGCCAGCAGCCAGGACAGGACCACCTACGAGCAGTACTTC.

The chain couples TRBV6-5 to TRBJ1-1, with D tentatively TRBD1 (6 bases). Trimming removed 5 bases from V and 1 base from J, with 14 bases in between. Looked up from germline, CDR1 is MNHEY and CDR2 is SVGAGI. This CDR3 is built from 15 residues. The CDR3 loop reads CASSIREGENTEAFF. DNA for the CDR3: TGTGCCAGCAGTATCAGGGAGGGGGAGAACACTGAAGCTTTCTTT.

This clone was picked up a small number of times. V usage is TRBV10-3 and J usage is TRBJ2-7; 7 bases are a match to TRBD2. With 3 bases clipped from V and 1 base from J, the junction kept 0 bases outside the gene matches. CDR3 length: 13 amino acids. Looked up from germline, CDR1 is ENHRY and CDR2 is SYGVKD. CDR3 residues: CAISEAGSYEQYF. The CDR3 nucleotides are TGTGCCATCAGTGAAGCGGGGTCCTACGAGCAGTACTTC.

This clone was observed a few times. This chain's CDR3 is CASSFSGYDQPQHF. As DNA, the CDR3 is TGTGCCAGCAGCTTTTCGGGGTATGATCAGCCCCAGCATTTT. The chain employs TRBV7-2 and TRBJ1-5; D is unresolved. The germline V gene encodes CDR1 SGHTA and CDR2 FQGNSA. The CDR3 covers 14 residues. V was clipped by 3 bases and J by 5 bases, with 11 bases between them.

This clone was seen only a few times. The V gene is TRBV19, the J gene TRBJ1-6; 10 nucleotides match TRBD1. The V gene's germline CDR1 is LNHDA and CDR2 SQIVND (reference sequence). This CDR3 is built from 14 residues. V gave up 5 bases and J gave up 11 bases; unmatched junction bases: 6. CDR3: CASSVGTGEPPLHF. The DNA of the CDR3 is TGTGCCAGTAGTGTCGGGACAGGGGAACCACCCCTCCACTTT. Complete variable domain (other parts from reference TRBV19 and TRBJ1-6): DGGITQSPKYLFRKEGQNVTLSCEQNLNHDAMYWYRQDPGQGLRLIYYSQIVNDFQKGDIAEGYSVSREKKESFPLTVTSAQKNPTAFYLCASSVGTGEPPLHFGNGTRLTVT.

CDR3 DNA: TGTGCCAGCAGCCCGCAGACAGGGAACACTGAAGCTTTCTTT. As protein: CASSPQTGNTEAFF. The chain carries TRBV7-3 and TRBJ1-1; a weak D match, TRBD1 (6 bases). The CDR3 has 14 residues. Trimming left V 5 bases short and J 1 base short, with 11 bases between. Germline CDR1 is SGHTA and CDR2 is FQGTGA.

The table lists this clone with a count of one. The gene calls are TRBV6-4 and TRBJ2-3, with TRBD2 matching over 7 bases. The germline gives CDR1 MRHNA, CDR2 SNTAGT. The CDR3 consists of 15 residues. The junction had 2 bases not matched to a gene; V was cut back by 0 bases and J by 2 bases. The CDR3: CASSDSAGNTDTQYF. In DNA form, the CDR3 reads TGTGCCAGCAGTGACTCAGCGGGGAACACAGATACGCAGTATTTT.

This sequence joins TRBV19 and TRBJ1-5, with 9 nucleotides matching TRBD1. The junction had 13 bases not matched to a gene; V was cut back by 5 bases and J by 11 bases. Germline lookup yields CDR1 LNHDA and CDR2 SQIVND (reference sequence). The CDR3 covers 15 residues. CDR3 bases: TGTGCCAGTAGTTCCCCCGACAGGGGGATGGGGTCCCAGCATTTT. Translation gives CASSSPDRGMGSQHF. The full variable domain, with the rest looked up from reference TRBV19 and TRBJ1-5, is DGGITQSPKYLFRKEGQNVTLSCEQNLNHDAMYWYRQDPGQGLRLIYYSQIVNDFQKGDIAEGYSVSREKKESFPLTVTSAQKNPTAFYLCASSSPDRGMGSQHFGDGTRLSIL.

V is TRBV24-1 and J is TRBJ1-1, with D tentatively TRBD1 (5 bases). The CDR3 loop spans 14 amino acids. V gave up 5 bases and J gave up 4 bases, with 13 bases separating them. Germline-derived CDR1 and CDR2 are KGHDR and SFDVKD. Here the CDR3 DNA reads TGTGCCACCAGTGGACCGTGGGGCCCCACTGAAGCTTTCTTT. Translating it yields CATSGPWGPTEAFF.

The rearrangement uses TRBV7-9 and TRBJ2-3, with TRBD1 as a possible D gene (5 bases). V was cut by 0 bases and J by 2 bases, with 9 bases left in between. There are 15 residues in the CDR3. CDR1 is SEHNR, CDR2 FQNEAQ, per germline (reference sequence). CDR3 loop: CASSLAGRDTDTQYF. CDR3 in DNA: TGTGCCAGCAGCTTAGCGGGGCGCGACACAGATACGCAGTATTTT.

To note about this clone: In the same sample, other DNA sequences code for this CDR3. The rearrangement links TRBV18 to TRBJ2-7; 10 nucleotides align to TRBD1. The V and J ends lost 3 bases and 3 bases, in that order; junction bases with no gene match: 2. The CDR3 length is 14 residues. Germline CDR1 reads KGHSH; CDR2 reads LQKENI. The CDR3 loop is CASSPGTGDYEQYF. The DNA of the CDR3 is TGTGCCAGCTCACCGGGGACAGGGGACTACGAGCAGTACTTC. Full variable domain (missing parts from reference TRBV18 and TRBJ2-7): NAGVMQNPRHLVRRRGQEARLRCSPMKGHSHVYWYRQLPEEGLKFMVYLQKENIIDESGMPKERFSAEFPKEGPSILRIQQVVRGDSAAYFCASSPGTGDYEQYFGPGTRLTVT.

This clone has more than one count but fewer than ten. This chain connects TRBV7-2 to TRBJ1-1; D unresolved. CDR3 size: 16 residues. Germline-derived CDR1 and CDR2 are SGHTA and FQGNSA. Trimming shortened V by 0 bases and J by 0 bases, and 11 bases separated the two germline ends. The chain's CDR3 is CASSLAIERMNTEAFF. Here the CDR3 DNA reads TGTGCCAGCAGCTTAGCGATAGAAAGAATGAACACTGAAGCTTTCTTT.

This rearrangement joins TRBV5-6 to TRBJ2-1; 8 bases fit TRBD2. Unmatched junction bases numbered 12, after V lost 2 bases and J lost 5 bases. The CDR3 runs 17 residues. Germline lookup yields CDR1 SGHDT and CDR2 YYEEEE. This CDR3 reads CASSFGSFSGDHNEQFF. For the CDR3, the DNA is TGTGCCAGCAGCTTCGGTTCTTTTAGCGGGGATCACAATGAGCAGTTCTTC.

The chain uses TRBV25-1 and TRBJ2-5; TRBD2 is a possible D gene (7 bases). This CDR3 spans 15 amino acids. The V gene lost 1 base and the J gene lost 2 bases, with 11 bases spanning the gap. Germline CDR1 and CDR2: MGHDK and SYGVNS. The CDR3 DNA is TGTGCCAGCAGTGAATGGGAGGGGGGGCAAGAGACCCAGTACTTC. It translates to CASSEWEGGQETQYF.

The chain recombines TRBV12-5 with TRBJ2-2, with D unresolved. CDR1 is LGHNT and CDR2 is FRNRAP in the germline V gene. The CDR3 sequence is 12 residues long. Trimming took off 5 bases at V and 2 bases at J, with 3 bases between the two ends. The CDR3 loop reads CASGQNTGELFF. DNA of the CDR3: TGTGCTAGTGGTCAAAACACCGGGGAGCTGTTTTTT.

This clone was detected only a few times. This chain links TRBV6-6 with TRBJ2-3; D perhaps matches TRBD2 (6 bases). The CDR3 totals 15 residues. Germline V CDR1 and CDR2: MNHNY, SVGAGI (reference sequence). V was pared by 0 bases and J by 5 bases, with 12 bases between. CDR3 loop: CASSYSGGAVDTQYF. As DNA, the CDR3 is TGTGCCAGCAGTTACTCGGGGGGTGCGGTAGATACGCAGTATTTT.

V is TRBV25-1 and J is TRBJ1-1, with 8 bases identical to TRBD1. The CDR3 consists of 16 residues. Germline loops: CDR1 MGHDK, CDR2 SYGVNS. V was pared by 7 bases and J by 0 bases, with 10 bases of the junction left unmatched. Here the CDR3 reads CASTPRAGGLNTEAFF. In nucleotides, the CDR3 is TGTGCCAGCACCCCCCGGGCAGGGGGCCTGAACACTGAAGCTTTCTTT.

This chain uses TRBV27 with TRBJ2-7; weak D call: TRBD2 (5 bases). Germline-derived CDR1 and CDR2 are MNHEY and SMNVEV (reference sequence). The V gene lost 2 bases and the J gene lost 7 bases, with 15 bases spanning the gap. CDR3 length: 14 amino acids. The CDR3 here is CASSLTWRSGEQYF. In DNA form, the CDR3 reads TGTGCCAGCAGTTTAACGTGGCGGTCGGGGGAGCAGTACTTC.